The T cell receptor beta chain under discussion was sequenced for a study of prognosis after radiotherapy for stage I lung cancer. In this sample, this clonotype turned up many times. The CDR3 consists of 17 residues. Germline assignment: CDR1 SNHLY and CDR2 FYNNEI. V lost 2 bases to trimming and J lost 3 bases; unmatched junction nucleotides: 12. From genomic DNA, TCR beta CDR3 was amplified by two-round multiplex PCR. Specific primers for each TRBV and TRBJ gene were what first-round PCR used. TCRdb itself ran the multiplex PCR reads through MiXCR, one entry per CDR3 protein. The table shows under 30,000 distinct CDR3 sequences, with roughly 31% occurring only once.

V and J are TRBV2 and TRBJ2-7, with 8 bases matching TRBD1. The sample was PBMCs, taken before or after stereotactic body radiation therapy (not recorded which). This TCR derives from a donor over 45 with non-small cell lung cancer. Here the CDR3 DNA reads TGTGCCAGCAGTGAATCTTCAGGGGGCGCCCTGGGCTACGAGCAGTACTTC. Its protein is CASSESSGGALGYEQYF.